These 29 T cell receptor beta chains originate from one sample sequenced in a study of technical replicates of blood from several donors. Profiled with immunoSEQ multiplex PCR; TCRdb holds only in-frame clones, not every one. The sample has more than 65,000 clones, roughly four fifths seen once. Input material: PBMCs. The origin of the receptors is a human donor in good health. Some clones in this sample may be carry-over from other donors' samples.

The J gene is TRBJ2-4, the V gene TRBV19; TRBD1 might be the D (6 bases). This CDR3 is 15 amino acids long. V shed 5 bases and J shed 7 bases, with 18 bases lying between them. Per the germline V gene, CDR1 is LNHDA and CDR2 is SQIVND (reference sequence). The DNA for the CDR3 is TGTGCCAGTAGTGTTACCGGGACACCTTACAACATTCAGTACTTC. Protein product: CASSVTGTPYNIQYF. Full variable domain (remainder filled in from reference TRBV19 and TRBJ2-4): DGGITQSPKYLFRKEGQNVTLSCEQNLNHDAMYWYRQDPGQGLRLIYYSQIVNDFQKGDIAEGYSVSREKKESFPLTVTSAQKNPTAFYLCASSVTGTPYNIQYFGAGTRLSVL.

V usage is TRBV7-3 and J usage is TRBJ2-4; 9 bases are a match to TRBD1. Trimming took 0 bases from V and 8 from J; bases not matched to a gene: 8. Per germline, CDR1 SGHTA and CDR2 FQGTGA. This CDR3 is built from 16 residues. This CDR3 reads CASSLTRDRASDIQYF. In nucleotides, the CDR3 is TGTGCCAGCAGCTTAACCCGGGACAGGGCGTCAGACATTCAGTACTTC.

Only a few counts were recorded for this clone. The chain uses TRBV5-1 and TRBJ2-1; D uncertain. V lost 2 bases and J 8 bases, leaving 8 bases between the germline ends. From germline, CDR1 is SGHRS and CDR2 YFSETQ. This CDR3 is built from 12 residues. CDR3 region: CASSLDTHEQFF. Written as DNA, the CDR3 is TGCGCCAGCAGCTTAGACACACATGAGCAGTTCTTC.

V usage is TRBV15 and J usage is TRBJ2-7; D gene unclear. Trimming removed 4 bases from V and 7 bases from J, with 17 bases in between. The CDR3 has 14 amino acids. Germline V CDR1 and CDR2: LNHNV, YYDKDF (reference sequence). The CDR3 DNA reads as TGTGCCACCAGCACAATGAAATTAGATGCGGAGCAGTACTTC. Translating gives CATSTMKLDAEQYF.

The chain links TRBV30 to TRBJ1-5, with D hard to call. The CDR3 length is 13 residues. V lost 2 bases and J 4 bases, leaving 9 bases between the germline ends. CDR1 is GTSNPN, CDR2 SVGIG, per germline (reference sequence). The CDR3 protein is CAWSPRFNQPQHF. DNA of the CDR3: TGTGCCTGGAGTCCCAGGTTTAATCAGCCCCAGCATTTT.

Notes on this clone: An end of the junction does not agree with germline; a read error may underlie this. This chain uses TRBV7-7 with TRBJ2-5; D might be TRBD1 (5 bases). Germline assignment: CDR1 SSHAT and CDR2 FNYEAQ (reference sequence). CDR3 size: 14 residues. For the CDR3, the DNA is TGTGCTAGCAGCACCCTGACAGACCAAGAGACCCAGTACTTC. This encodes CASSTLTDQETQYF. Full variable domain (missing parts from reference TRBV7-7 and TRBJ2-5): GAGVSQSPRYKVTKRGQDVTLRCDPISSHATLYWYQQALGQGPEFLTYFNYEAQPDKSGLPSDRFSAERPEGSISTLTIQRTEQRDSAMYRCASSTLTDQETQYFGPGTRLLVL.

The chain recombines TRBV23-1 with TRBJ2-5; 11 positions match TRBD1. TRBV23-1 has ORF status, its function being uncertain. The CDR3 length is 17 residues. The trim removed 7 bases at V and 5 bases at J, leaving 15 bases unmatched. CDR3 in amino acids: CASNYPGTGGSDETQYF. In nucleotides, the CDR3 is TGCGCCAGCAACTATCCCGGGACAGGGGGATCGGATGAGACCCAGTACTTC.

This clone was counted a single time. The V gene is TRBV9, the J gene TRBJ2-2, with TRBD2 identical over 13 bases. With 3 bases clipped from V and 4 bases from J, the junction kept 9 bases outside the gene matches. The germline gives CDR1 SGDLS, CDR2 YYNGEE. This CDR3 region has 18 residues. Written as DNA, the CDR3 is TGTGCCAGCAGCGCGAGTGTGACTAGCGGGGGGCCCACCGGGGAGCTGTTTTTT. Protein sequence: CASSASVTSGGPTGELFF.

CDR3 amino acids: CASSFGPSAGEGEQFF. CDR3 DNA sequence: TGTGCCAGCAGCTTTGGCCCGTCAGCAGGGGAGGGTGAGCAGTTCTTC. The chain combines TRBV7-8 with TRBJ2-1; D possibly corresponds to TRBD2 (7 bases). Germline CDR1 reads SGHVS; CDR2 reads FQNEAQ. Trimming took off 3 bases at V and 9 bases at J, with 21 bases between the two ends. CDR3 length: 16 amino acids.

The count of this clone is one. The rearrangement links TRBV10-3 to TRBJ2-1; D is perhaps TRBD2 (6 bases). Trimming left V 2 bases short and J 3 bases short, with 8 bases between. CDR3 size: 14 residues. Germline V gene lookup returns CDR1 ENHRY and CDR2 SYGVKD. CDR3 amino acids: CAISEETSYNEQFF. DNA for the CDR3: TGTGCCATCAGTGAGGAGACTAGCTACAATGAGCAGTTCTTC.

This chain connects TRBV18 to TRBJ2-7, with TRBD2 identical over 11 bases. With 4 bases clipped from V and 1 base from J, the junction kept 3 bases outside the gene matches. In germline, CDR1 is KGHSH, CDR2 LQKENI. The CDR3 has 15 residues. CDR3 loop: CASSRGTSGSYEQYF. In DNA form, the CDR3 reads TGTGCCAGCTCACGCGGGACTAGCGGTTCCTACGAGCAGTACTTC.

The CDR3 coding sequence is TGTGCCAGCAGTGGGCCCTATCAGCCCCAGCATTTT. It is translated as CASSGPYQPQHF. The chain recombines TRBV25-1 with TRBJ1-5; D not certain. V was cut by 4 bases and J by 5 bases, with 6 bases left in between. The CDR3 is made up of 12 amino acids. Germline CDR1 reads MGHDK; CDR2 reads SYGVNS.

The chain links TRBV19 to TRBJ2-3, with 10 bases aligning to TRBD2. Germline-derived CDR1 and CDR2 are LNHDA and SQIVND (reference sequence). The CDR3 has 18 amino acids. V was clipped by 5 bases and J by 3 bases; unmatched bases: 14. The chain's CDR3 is CASSSLGALAGATDTQYF. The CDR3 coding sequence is TGTGCCAGTAGTTCCCTGGGGGCGCTAGCGGGGGCTACAGATACGCAGTATTTT.

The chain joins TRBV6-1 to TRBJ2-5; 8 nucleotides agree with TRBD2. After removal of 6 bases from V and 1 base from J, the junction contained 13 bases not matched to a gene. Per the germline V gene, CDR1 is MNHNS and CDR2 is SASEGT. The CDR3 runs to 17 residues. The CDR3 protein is CASSELTGGGIQETQYF. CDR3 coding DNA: TGTGCCAGCAGCGAACTTACGGGCGGGGGGATCCAAGAGACCCAGTACTTC.

CDR3 coding DNA: TGTGCCAGCAGTCTACAGGGGGCTGGAAACACCATATATTTT. It yields the protein CASSLQGAGNTIYF. The rearrangement uses TRBV6-6 and TRBJ1-3; 8 positions match TRBD1. Germline values: CDR1 MNHNY, CDR2 SVGAGI (reference sequence). The CDR3 is 14 residues long. Losses at the gene ends were 5 bases for V and 2 bases for J; bases not matched to a gene: 2.

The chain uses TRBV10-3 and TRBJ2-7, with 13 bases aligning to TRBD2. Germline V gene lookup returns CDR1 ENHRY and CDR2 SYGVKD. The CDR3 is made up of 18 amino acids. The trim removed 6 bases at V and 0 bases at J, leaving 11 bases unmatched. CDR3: CAISRGGLAGSSSYEQYF. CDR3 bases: TGTGCCATCAGCCGGGGGGGACTAGCGGGGTCAAGCTCCTACGAGCAGTACTTC.

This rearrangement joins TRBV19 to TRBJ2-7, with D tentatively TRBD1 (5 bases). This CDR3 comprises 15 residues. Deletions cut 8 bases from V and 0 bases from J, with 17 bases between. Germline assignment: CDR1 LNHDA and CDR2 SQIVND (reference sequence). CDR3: CASSRLGAASYEQYF. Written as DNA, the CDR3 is TGTGCCAGTTCTAGGCTAGGGGCAGCCTCCTACGAGCAGTACTTC. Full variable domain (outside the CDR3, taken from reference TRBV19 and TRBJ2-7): DGGITQSPKYLFRKEGQNVTLSCEQNLNHDAMYWYRQDPGQGLRLIYYSQIVNDFQKGDIAEGYSVSREKKESFPLTVTSAQKNPTAFYLCASSRLGAASYEQYFGPGTRLTVT.

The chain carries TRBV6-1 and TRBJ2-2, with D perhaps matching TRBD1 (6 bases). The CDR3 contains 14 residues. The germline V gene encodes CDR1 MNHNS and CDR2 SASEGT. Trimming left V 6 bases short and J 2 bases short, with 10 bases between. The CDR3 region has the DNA TGTGCCAGCAGGCCGGGACACAACACCGGGGAGCTGTTTTTT. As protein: CASRPGHNTGELFF.

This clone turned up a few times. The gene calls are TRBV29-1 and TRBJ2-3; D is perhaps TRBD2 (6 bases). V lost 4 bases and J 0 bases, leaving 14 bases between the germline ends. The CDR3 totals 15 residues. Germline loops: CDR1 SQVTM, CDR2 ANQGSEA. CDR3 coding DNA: TGCAGCGTTGCAGGTGCTAGCGTGAGCACAGATACGCAGTATTTT. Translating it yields CSVAGASVSTDTQYF.

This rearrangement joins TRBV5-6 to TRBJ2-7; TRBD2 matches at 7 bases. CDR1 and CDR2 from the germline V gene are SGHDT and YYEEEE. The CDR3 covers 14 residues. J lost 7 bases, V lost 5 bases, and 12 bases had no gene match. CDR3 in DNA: TGTGCCAGCAGGGGGAGGACTAGAGGTCATGAGCAGTACTTC. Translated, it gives CASRGRTRGHEQYF.

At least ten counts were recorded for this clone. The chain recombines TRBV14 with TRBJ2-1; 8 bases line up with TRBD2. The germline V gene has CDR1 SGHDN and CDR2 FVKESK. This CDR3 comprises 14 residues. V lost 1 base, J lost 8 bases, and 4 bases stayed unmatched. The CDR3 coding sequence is TGTGCCAGCAGCCAAGTGTCCGGGAGGGATGAGCAGTTCTTC. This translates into CASSQVSGRDEQFF.

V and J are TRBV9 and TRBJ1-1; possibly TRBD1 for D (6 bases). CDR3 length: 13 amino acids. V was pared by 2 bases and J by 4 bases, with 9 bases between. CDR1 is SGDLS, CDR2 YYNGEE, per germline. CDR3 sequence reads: CASSVRGSTEAFF. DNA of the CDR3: TGTGCCAGCAGCGTTAGGGGGAGCACTGAAGCTTTCTTT.

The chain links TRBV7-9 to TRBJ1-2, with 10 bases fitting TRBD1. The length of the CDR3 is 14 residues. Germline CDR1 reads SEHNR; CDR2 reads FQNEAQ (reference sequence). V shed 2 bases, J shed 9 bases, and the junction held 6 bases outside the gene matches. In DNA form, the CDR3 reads TGTGCCAGCAGCTTATTGGGACAGGGGATCCGCTACACCTTC. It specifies CASSLLGQGIRYTF.

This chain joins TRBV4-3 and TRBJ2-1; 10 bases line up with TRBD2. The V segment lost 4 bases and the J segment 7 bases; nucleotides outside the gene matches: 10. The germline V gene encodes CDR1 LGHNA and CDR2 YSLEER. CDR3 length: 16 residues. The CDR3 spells CASSRGRGLAKNEQFF. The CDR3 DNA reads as TGCGCCAGCAGCCGGGGCCGGGGACTAGCGAAGAATGAGCAGTTCTTC.

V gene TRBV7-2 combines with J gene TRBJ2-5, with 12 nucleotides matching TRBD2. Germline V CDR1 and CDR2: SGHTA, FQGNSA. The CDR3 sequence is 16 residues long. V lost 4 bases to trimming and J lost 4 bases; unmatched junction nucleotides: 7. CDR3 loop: CASSSSGGARGETQYF. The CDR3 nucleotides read TGTGCCAGCAGCTCTAGCGGGGGGGCCAGAGGAGAGACCCAGTACTTC.

The CDR3 DNA follows: TGTGCCAGCAGTTACTCCGACAGGAATAATTCACCCCTCCACTTT. Its protein product is CASSYSDRNNSPLHF. V gene TRBV6-5 combines with J gene TRBJ1-6, with D tentatively TRBD1 (6 bases). This CDR3 is 15 amino acids long. In germline, CDR1 is MNHEY, CDR2 SVGAGI. The V and J ends lost 0 bases and 5 bases respectively, with 8 bases between them.

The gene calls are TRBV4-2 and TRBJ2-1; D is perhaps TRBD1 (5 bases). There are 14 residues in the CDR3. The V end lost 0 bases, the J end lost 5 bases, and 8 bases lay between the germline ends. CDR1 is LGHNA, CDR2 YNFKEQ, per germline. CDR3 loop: CASSQERQNNEQFF. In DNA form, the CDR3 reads TGTGCCAGCAGCCAAGAGAGACAGAACAATGAGCAGTTCTTC.

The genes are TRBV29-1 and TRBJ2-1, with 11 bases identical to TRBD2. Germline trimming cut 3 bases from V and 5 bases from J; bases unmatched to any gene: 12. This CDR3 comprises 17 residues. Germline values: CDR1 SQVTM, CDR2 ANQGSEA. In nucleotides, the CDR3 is TGCAGCGTTGATGGGGGCGGACTAGCGGGCCTTGACAATGAGCAGTTCTTC. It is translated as CSVDGGGLAGLDNEQFF.

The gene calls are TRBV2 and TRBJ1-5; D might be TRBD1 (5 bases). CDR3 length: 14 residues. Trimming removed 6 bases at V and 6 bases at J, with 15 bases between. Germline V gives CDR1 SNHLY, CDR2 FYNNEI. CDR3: CASSGGALVQPQHF. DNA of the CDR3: TGTGCCAGCAGCGGAGGGGCATTGGTTCAGCCCCAGCATTTT.